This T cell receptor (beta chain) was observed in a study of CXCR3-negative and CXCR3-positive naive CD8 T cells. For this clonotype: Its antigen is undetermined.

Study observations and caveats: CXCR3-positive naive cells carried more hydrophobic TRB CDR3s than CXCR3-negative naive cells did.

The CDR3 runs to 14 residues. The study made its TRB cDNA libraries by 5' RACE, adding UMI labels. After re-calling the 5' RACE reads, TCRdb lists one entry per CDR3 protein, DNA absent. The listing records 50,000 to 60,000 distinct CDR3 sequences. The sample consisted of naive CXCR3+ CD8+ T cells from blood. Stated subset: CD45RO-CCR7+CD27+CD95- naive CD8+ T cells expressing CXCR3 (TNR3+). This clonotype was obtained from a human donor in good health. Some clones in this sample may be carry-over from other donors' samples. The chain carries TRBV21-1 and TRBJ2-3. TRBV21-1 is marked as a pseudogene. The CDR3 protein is CASSKLQSTDTHYF.